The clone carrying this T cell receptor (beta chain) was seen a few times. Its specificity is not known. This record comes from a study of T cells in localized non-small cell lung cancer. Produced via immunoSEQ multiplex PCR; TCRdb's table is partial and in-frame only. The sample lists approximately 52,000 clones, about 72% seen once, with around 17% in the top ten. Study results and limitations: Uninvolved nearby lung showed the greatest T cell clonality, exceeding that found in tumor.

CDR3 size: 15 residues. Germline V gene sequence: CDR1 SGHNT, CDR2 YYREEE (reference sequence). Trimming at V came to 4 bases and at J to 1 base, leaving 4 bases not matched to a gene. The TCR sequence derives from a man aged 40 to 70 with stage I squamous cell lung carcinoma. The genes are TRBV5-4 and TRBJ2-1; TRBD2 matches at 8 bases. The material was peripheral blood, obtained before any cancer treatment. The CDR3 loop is CASSPTSASYNEQFF. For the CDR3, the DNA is TGTGCCAGCAGCCCGACTAGCGCGTCCTACAATGAGCAGTTCTTC.